The table lists the clone carrying this TCR beta chain with a few counts. Its specificity is not known. CDR3 and TCR beta VDJ profiling relied on a genomic DNA template. From the reads, TCRdb called clonotypes with MiXCR, one entry per CDR3 protein. The profile shows roughly 180,000 distinct CDR3 sequences, 64% of them singletons. The entry originates in a study of CD8+CD57+ T cells in acquired aplastic anemia. As for the study in general: DNA from sorted CD4+ and CD8+ cells averaged around 3.5 ug. Points from the study as a whole: Patients did not significantly differ from controls in CD8+ Simpson's diversity. Patients and controls were found to share approximately 31 CD8+ CDR3 sequences.

The ends lost 4 bases at V and 11 bases at J; junction bases unmatched: 4. This CDR3 spans 13 amino acids. From germline, CDR1 is SNHLY and CDR2 FYNNEI. Material for sequencing was sorted CD4+, CD8+, or CD8+CD57+ T cells (not recorded which) from PBMCs. This chain uses TRBV2 with TRBJ1-6; 8 positions match TRBD1. This TCR derives from a human donor with severe aplastic anemia or a healthy control (not recorded which). CDR3: CASSGQGLAPLHF. DNA of the CDR3: TGTGCCAGCAGTGGACAGGGGCTGGCACCCCTCCACTTT. Looking up the rest from reference TRBV2 and TRBJ1-6 gives the full variable domain: EPEVTQTPSHQVTQMGQEVILRCVPISNHLYFYWYRQILGQKVEFLVSFYNNEISEKSEIFDDQFSVERPDGSNFTLKIRSTKLEDSAMYFCASSGQGLAPLHFGNGTRLTVT.